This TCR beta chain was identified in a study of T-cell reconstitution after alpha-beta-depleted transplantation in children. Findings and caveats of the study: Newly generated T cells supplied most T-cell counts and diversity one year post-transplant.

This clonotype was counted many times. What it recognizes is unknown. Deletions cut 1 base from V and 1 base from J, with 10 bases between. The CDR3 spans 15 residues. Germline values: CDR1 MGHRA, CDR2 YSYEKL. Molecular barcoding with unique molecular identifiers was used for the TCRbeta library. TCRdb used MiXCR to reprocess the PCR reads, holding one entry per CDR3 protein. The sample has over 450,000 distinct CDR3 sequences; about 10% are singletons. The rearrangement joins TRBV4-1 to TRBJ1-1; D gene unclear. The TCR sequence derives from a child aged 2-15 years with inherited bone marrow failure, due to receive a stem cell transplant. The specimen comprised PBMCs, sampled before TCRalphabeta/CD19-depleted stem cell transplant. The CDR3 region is CASSQAPGGNTEAFF. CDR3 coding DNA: TGCGCCAGCAGCCAAGCGCCGGGAGGGAACACTGAAGCTTTCTTT.